This TCR beta chain was retrieved from a study of T cells in Graves' hyperthyroidism and ophthalmopathy (dated by TCRdb to between 2018 and 2020). About the study as a whole: Peripheral blood samples were taken at initial diagnosis, before any treatment was given. TCR V-J signatures able to tell the groups apart were searched for in a discovery cohort of 100 or so patients, of whom roughly 42 had Graves' ophthalmopathy and roughly 57 had stable Graves' hyperthyroidism. The study also compared thyroid tissue and blood T-cell repertoires from about 6 Graves' hyperthyroidism patients. The paper describes TCR Vbeta CDR3 sequencing of roughly 130 peripheral blood samples, made up of some 42 ophthalmopathy patients, over 70 hyperthyroidism patients and some 17 progressor patients. Once sampling was done, hyperthyroidism patients were given methimazole at a starting dose of 30 mg daily, whereas ophthalmopathy patients were given high-dose intravenous methylprednisolone. Whether ophthalmopathy could be predicted prospectively was tested in an independent validation cohort made up of roughly 19 hyperthyroidism patients plus 17 patients who later progressed to ophthalmopathy. The approximately 100 discovery patients were randomly split 7:3 into training and test sets. Broad study findings and their caveats: In validation, progression to ophthalmopathy was predicted by the model with almost 71% sensitivity and 72% to 85% specificity, a median of roughly six months before onset. Ophthalmopathy was separated from stable hyperthyroidism by a 13 V-J signature model, with around 88% sensitivity and about 81% specificity obtained in cross-validation and 80%/75% obtained in testing. Sample size was not statistically predetermined, and blinding of investigators to group allocation was not performed. Most expanded thyroid clonotypes (frequency above 0.001) were also found in blood, which suggests that blood repertoires may mirror thyroid immune responses.

V is pared back by 8 bases and J by 9 bases, with 23 bases lying between the germline termini. The germline V gene supplies CDR1 SGHTA and CDR2 FQGNSA. The CDR3 covers 15 residues, taking in both the cysteine and the phenylalanine. The DNA shown is the 45-base CDR3, in frame from base 1. This clonotype has a count of ten or more. Its recognized antigen is unknown. Per-nucleotide qualities are absent, and no much larger clonotype sits a single base away. Amplification of TCR beta CDR3 regions was carried out from RNA transcripts. The first round of RT-PCR for the TCR CDR3 was performed with the HTBI primer set and the Qiagen OneStep RT-PCR kit. The libraries were constructed in a second round of multiplex PCR and then size-selected and purified. Paired-end sequencing of the libraries was performed with 100 bp reads on an Illumina HiSeq2000. From the authors' description of their analysis: SOAPnuke was used to process the raw data, throwing out any read that contained adapters or uncalled bases, had a mean Phred below 15, or lacked an exact constant-primer or identifier match. COPE v1.2.5 was used to merge the high-quality paired reads, and each unique nucleotide sequence was defined as a clonotype. Clonotypes were aligned to IMGT TRBV, TRBD and TRBJ reference segments using MiTCR v1.1. Only V-J combinations with frequency above 0.0001, covering approximately 99% of repertoires, were analysed. The TCS score was defined as F50 (clonal expansion) divided by E x V (chaos), with BLOSUM62-based TCRdist calculated between CDR3 peptides within each V-J. Welch's t-statistics and random forest reduced 500 to 550 V-J features to about 12, which were used in a naive Bayes classifier (R e1071). Using fastp at Q25 and MiXCR, TCRdb reprocessed the public reads and kept productive beta chains. Every CDR3 protein is listed once, alongside the most common genes and DNA of its rows. In this record, the V and J calls reflect TCRdb's handling and not the investigators' own analysis. Across this sample there are around 600,000 distinct CDR3 sequences, with about 14% seen only once. Around 13% of the sample rests with the top ten.

Moderately to severely active disease, a Clinical Activity Score of at least 3, a NOSPECS grade of at least 4, and a duration under 3 months were present in ophthalmopathy patients. Any patient with an uncontrolled infection, another autoimmune disease, pregnancy or lactation was excluded. Clinical symptoms, serum thyroxine and TRAb, thyroid ultrasound, and orbital computed tomography formed the basis for the diagnoses. Ficoll-Paque density gradient centrifugation was used to isolate PBMCs from 9.5 to 10 ml of fresh peripheral blood. Total RNA was extracted with Trizol reagent, and quality was checked on an Agilent 2100 Bioanalyzer.

Source material: blood. Recombination linked TRBV7-2 to TRBJ2-4, with the D call perhaps TRBD1 or TRBD2, each one matching 5 bases. The TCR was taken from a woman aged 45 to 65 with Graves' ophthalmopathy. The nucleotide sequence is given as TGTGCCAGCCGCCGGGACGCACGAAGAAGCGGCATTCAGTACTTC. This codes for CASRRDARRSGIQYF.